This is a list of T cell receptor beta chains from one sample in a study of identical twins. Each CDR3 protein is one row after TCRdb ran MiXCR on the 5' RACE reads. The sample holds 400,000 to 550,000 distinct CDR3 sequences; around 20% are singletons and the top ten take around 0.91%. Separately, the same data were catalogued under a study of T cells expressing NK-cell markers.

Sequencing input: CD4+ T cells sorted from blood. These receptors all come from a woman aged 18-30 years in good health. Both conserved end residues are part of each CDR3. Each record gives: clone size, J gene, V gene, CDR3 length, D gene, CDR3 protein, CDR3 DNA. D genes are given only for firm matches. Expanded clones get a size class; other rows say once, few or many, or leave the size out.

. TRBJ2-1 TRBV5-1 15 . CASSLVGLDSNEQFF TGCGCCAGCAGCTTGGTCGGGTTGGATTCAAATGAGCAGTTCTTC
. TRBJ1-1 TRBV7-9 12 . CASSPSTPEAFF TGTGCCAGCAGCCCCTCGACACCTGAAGCTTTCTTT
. TRBJ2-7 TRBV2 12 . CASSEQLGEQYF TGTGCCAGCAGTGAACAGCTCGGGGAGCAGTACTTC
few TRBJ2-1 TRBV6-5 12 . CARRGDTNEQFF TGTGCCAGAAGGGGGGACACGAATGAGCAGTTCTTC
few TRBJ1-1 TRBV20-1 13 TRBD1 CSAGTGPNTEAFF TGCAGTGCAGGGACAGGGCCAAACACTGAAGCTTTCTTT
few TRBJ2-5 TRBV5-1 17 . CASSMGLGAVFQETQYF TGCGCCAGCAGCATGGGACTGGGAGCGGTATTCCAAGAGACCCAGTACTTC
few TRBJ2-7 TRBV6-2/TRBV6-3 13 . CASRPPGAYEQYF TGTGCCAGCAGGCCCCCAGGAGCCTACGAGCAGTACTTC
few TRBJ1-1 TRBV5-1 13 . CASSGNADTEAFF TGCGCCAGCAGCGGAAACGCGGACACTGAAGCTTTCTTT
. TRBJ2-2 TRBV5-1 15 . CASSLEDGERGELFF TGCGCCAGCAGCTTGGAGGACGGGGAGCGCGGGGAGCTGTTTTTT
. TRBJ1-1 TRBV6-5 15 TRBD1 CASSYGGQGNTEAFF TGTGCCAGCAGTTACGGGGGACAGGGAAACACTGAAGCTTTCTTT
many TRBJ2-7 TRBV20-1 13 TRBD1 CSAPDRGLNEQYF TGCAGTGCCCCGGACAGGGGGCTGAACGAGCAGTACTTC
. TRBJ2-6 TRBV7-2 17 . CASSFGGGNSGANVLTF TGTGCCAGCAGCTTCGGTGGCGGAAACTCTGGGGCCAACGTCCTGACTTTC
many TRBJ1-1 TRBV3-1 13 . CASSQRWTPEAFF TGTGCCAGCAGCCAAAGGTGGACACCTGAAGCTTTCTTT
. TRBJ2-1 TRBV7-7 13 . CASSTDRFGEQFF TGTGCCAGCAGCACCGACAGGTTTGGTGAGCAGTTCTTC
few TRBJ2-1 TRBV25-1 17 TRBD2 CASSVLDSGSSYNEQFF TGTGCCAGCAGTGTCTTGGATAGCGGGAGCTCCTACAATGAGCAGTTCTTC
few TRBJ2-5 TRBV7-2 13 TRBD1 CASSLGTAETQYF TGTGCCAGCAGCCTCGGGACAGCAGAGACCCAGTACTTC
few TRBJ2-1 TRBV20-1 16 TRBD2 CSATNQGLAGRNEQFF TGCAGTGCGACCAACCAGGGACTAGCGGGGAGGAATGAGCAGTTCTTC
. TRBJ2-7 TRBV6-5 16 . CASSYQGAGAAGEQYF TGTGCCAGCAGTTACCAAGGGGCAGGGGCCGCCGGTGAGCAGTACTTC
few TRBJ2-1 TRBV10-3 15 TRBD2 CAISESGGSYNEQFF TGTGCCATCAGTGAGTCGGGGGGGTCCTACAATGAGCAGTTCTTC
. TRBJ2-1 TRBV11-2 18 TRBD2 CASSQTYTGTSGRNEQFF TGTGCCAGCAGCCAAACTTATACCGGGACTAGCGGGAGGAATGAGCAGTTCTTC
. TRBJ1-1 TRBV2 13 . CASSWDFETEAFF TGTGCCAGCAGCTGGGACTTCGAGACTGAAGCTTTCTTT
. TRBJ2-3 TRBV5-1 15 . CASSLALGAGDTQYF TGCGCCAGCAGCTTGGCCTTGGGGGCGGGAGATACGCAGTATTTT
. TRBJ1-1 TRBV9 12 . CASSGWGTEAFF TGTGCCAGCAGCGGATGGGGTACTGAAGCTTTCTTT
many TRBJ1-5 TRBV5-1 14 . CASSPDSSNQPQHF TGCGCCAGCAGCCCAGACAGCAGCAATCAGCCCCAGCATTTT
. TRBJ1-4 TRBV7-2 15 . CASSPQRAVSEKLFF TGTGCCAGCAGCCCCCAGAGGGCCGTTAGCGAAAAACTGTTTTTT
. TRBJ2-5 TRBV6-2/TRBV6-3 13 . CASRPGPQETQYF TGTGCCAGCAGGCCGGGACCTCAAGAGACCCAGTACTTC
few TRBJ1-5 TRBV12-3/TRBV12-4 14 . CASRRSGGFQPQHF TGTGCCAGCAGACGGTCGGGGGGATTTCAGCCCCAGCATTTT
. TRBJ2-2 TRBV7-2 14 . CASSPILGAGELFF TGTGCCAGCAGCCCTATCCTGGGGGCCGGGGAGCTGTTTTTT
. TRBJ1-1 TRBV6-5 15 . CASSYAGEGKTEAFF TGTGCCAGCAGTTACGCGGGGGAGGGGAAAACTGAAGCTTTCTTT
. TRBJ1-1 TRBV20-1 16 . CSAPFRRQSLGTEAFF TGCAGTGCCCCGTTCAGGCGACAAAGTCTGGGCACTGAAGCTTTCTTT
. TRBJ1-5 TRBV5-1 15 . CASSDGANSNQPQHF TGCGCCAGCAGCGATGGCGCTAATAGCAATCAGCCCCAGCATTTT
. TRBJ1-1 TRBV6-5 16 TRBD1 CASSSPAGGLNTEAFF TGTGCCAGCAGTTCCCCGGCAGGGGGCTTGAACACTGAAGCTTTCTTT
. TRBJ2-2 TRBV29-1 18 TRBD2 CSVVARPTSGRITGELFF TGCAGCGTTGTGGCTCGCCCTACTAGCGGGAGAATCACCGGGGAGCTGTTTTTT
. TRBJ1-1 TRBV20-1 15 . CSARDPGRLNTEAFF TGCAGTGCTAGAGATCCTGGACGGTTGAACACTGAAGCTTTCTTT
few TRBJ2-6 TRBV7-2 16 . CASSGGWTSGANVLTF TGTGCCAGCAGCGGGGGGTGGACCTCTGGGGCCAACGTCCTGACTTTC
few TRBJ2-2 TRBV5-1 16 . CASSPEYGRLTGELFF TGCGCCAGCAGCCCCGAGTACGGCAGGCTCACCGGGGAGCTGTTTTTT
. TRBJ2-2 TRBV9 15 . CASSKSPGNTGELFF TGTGCCAGCAGCAAGTCCCCTGGTAACACCGGGGAGCTGTTTTTT
. TRBJ1-1 TRBV12-3/TRBV12-4 13 . CASSLTLTASLFF TGTGCCAGCAGTCTCACTCTGACAGCCTCCCTATTCTTT
many TRBJ1-1 TRBV11-3 12 . CASSLDGAEAFF TGTGCCAGCAGCTTAGACGGGGCCGAAGCTTTCTTT
. TRBJ2-7 TRBV6-2/TRBV6-3 15 . CASSDETSFSYEQYF TGTGCCAGCAGTGACGAGACTAGTTTCTCCTACGAGCAGTACTTC
few TRBJ2-1 TRBV20-1 13 . CSAHRPGEVEQFF TGCAGTGCCCACCGCCCGGGAGAAGTGGAGCAGTTCTTC
few TRBJ2-7 TRBV7-8 14 TRBD2 CASTRWGGEYEQYF TGTGCCAGCACCCGTTGGGGGGGAGAGTACGAGCAGTACTTC
. TRBJ2-7 TRBV6-5 15 TRBD2 CASSYTSGGTYEQYF TGTGCCAGCAGTTACACCAGCGGGGGCACCTACGAGCAGTACTTC
few TRBJ2-1 TRBV20-1 15 . CSARDRLGGVGEQFF TGCAGTGCTAGAGATCGTCTAGGGGGTGTTGGTGAGCAGTTCTTC
once TRBJ1-2 TRBV5-1 15 TRBD1 CASSLGVGQGYGYTF TGCGCCAGCAGCCTTGGTGTGGGACAGGGATATGGCTACACCTTC